Following are 20 T cell receptor beta chains from one sample sequenced in a study of cytomegalovirus exposure and HLA in healthy donors. Vbeta (60) and Jbeta (13) primers were used in the PCR. TCRdb's table, derived via immunoSEQ multiplex PCR, lists solely in-frame clones and lacks some. The sample has under 200,000 clones, 80% to 85% seen once; the top ten hold 1.9%. Sequencing was carried out using PBMCs. Source of these receptors: a human donor in good health.

The chain employs TRBV5-4 and TRBJ2-5; 13 nucleotides align to TRBD2. V trimming: 3 bases; J trimming: 5 bases; junction bases outside the gene matches: 7. Germline CDR1 reads SGHNT; CDR2 reads YYREEE (reference sequence). The CDR3 extends over 16 amino acids. The CDR3 protein is CASSWTSGGRTETQYF. CDR3 DNA: TGTGCCAGCAGCTGGACTAGCGGGGGAAGAACGGAGACCCAGTACTTC.

This chain joins TRBV2 and TRBJ2-1; 10 bases match TRBD2. This CDR3 comprises 16 residues. The germline V gene has CDR1 SNHLY and CDR2 FYNNEI. Trimming cost V 4 bases and J 4 bases; bases outside gene matches: 7. The CDR3 DNA sequence: TGTGCCAGCAGTGGCATAGCGGGGGGCGTTTACAATGAGCAGTTCTTC. Protein sequence: CASSGIAGGVYNEQFF. The full variable domain, rest sourced from reference TRBV2 and TRBJ2-1, is EPEVTQTPSHQVTQMGQEVILRCVPISNHLYFYWYRQILGQKVEFLVSFYNNEISEKSEIFDDQFSVERPDGSNFTLKIRSTKLEDSAMYFCASSGIAGGVYNEQFFGPGTRLTVL.

J is TRBJ2-1 and V is TRBV5-4; 7 bases map to TRBD1. V shed 6 bases and J 6 bases; nucleotides not matched to a gene: 6. The germline CDR1 and CDR2 sequences are SGHNT and YYREEE (reference sequence). The length of the CDR3 is 13 residues. CDR3 sequence: CASTRDRANEQFF. CDR3 in DNA: TGTGCCAGCACCAGGGACAGAGCCAATGAGCAGTTCTTC.

The rearrangement joins TRBV4-2 to TRBJ2-3; TRBD1 matches at 9 bases. This CDR3 region has 16 residues. V lost 6 bases to trimming and J lost 2 bases; unmatched junction nucleotides: 9. Germline CDR1 and CDR2: LGHNA and YNFKEQ. The CDR3 protein is CASRLTDRGATDTQYF. In DNA, the CDR3 is TGTGCCAGCAGATTAACGGACAGGGGCGCCACAGATACGCAGTATTTT.

This clone showed up just a few times. This sequence joins TRBV5-1 and TRBJ2-7; TRBD1 might be the D (5 bases). V was cut by 4 bases and J by 7 bases, with 18 bases left in between. This CDR3 has 14 residues. Germline assignment: CDR1 SGHRS and CDR2 YFSETQ. DNA of the CDR3: TGCGCCAGCAGCGTAAGGACACCGGATGTGGAGCAGTACTTC. The encoded protein is CASSVRTPDVEQYF.

This chain links TRBV13 with TRBJ2-3, with 14 bases that match TRBD2. The junction had 1 base not matched to a gene; V was cut back by 4 bases and J by 7 bases. This CDR3 contains 14 residues. Germline values: CDR1 PRHDT, CDR2 FYEKMQ (reference sequence). The CDR3 sequence: CASSWTSGGNTQYF. CDR3 bases: TGTGCCAGCAGCTGGACTAGCGGGGGGAATACGCAGTATTTT. Full variable domain (missing parts from reference TRBV13 and TRBJ2-3): AAGVIQSPRHLIKEKRETATLKCYPIPRHDTVYWYQQGPGQDPQFLISFYEKMQSDKGSIPDRFSAQQFSDYHSELNMSSLELGDSALYFCASSWTSGGNTQYFGPGTRLTVL.

V is TRBV7-9 and J is TRBJ2-5; D gene ambiguous. The length of the CDR3 is 12 residues. Trimming stripped 3 bases from V and 4 bases from J, with 6 bases between. Germline-derived CDR1 and CDR2 are SEHNR and FQNEAQ (reference sequence). The CDR3 reads CASSFTRETQYF. In DNA, the CDR3 is TGTGCCAGCAGCTTTACGAGAGAGACCCAGTACTTC.

The genes are TRBV5-1 and TRBJ1-1; D may be TRBD1 (5 bases). CDR1 and CDR2 from the germline V gene are SGHRS and YFSETQ. The CDR3 sequence is 14 residues long. With 4 bases removed from V and 5 bases from J, the gap between germline ends came to 15 bases. The CDR3 nucleotides are TGCGCCAGCAGCAGGAGCGGGGCCTGGACTGAAGCTTTCTTT. Its translation: CASSRSGAWTEAFF.

This clone was seen just once. This chain uses TRBV7-9 with TRBJ2-7, with 10 positions matching TRBD1. This CDR3 spans 15 amino acids. Germline loops: CDR1 SEHNR, CDR2 FQNEAQ (reference sequence). V was pared by 1 base and J by 3 bases, with 3 bases of the junction left unmatched. CDR3 amino acids: CASSLVGTGDYEQYF. The DNA for the CDR3 is TGTGCCAGCAGCTTAGTCGGGACAGGGGACTACGAGCAGTACTTC.

CDR3 nucleotide sequence: TGTGCCAGCAGTTTTACAGGGGGCCAAGGTCGCACTGAAGCTTTCTTT. Translated: CASSFTGGQGRTEAFF. V gene TRBV6-6 combines with J gene TRBJ1-1, with 9 bases identical to TRBD1. CDR1 and CDR2 from the germline V gene are MNHNY and SVGAGI (reference sequence). This CDR3 has 16 residues. Trimming took 4 bases from V and 4 from J; bases not matched to a gene: 10.

The chain combines TRBV4-2 with TRBJ1-1; 7 bases line up with TRBD1. Unmatched junction bases numbered 4, after V lost 1 base and J lost 2 bases. Germline V gene data show CDR1 as LGHNA and CDR2 as YNFKEQ. This CDR3 has 15 amino acids. CDR3 loop: CASSQGDSLNTEAFF. The CDR3 DNA follows: TGTGCCAGCAGCCAAGGGGACAGTTTAAACACTGAAGCTTTCTTT.

The table lists this clone with a count of one. The V and J genes are TRBV4-3 and TRBJ2-1; D might be TRBD2 (7 bases). The V and J ends lost 1 base and 8 bases respectively, with 12 bases between them. CDR1 LGHNA and CDR2 YSLEER come from the germline V gene. The CDR3 totals 14 residues. The CDR3 coding sequence is TGCGCCAGCAGCCAAGGGCTAGGGGGGGATGAGCAGTTCTTC. This codes for CASSQGLGGDEQFF.

The chain carries TRBV7-9 and TRBJ1-1; TRBD1 agrees at 10 bases. V shed 5 bases and J 1 base; nucleotides not matched to a gene: 10. The germline V gene has CDR1 SEHNR and CDR2 FQNEAQ (reference sequence). This CDR3 contains 17 residues. The CDR3 coding sequence is TGTGCCAGCAGCCGCGGACAGGGGGATTTTAGGAACACTGAAGCTTTCTTT. The encoded protein is CASSRGQGDFRNTEAFF.

The rearrangement links TRBV13 to TRBJ1-6; 7 nucleotides match TRBD1. The junction had 8 bases not matched to a gene; V was cut back by 5 bases and J by 7 bases. Per germline, CDR1 PRHDT and CDR2 FYEKMQ (reference sequence). The CDR3 consists of 15 residues. The CDR3 is CASSRRGQQNSPLHF. In nucleotides, the CDR3 is TGTGCCAGCAGCAGGAGGGGACAGCAGAATTCACCCCTCCACTTT.

The gene calls are TRBV5-4 and TRBJ2-3; D may be TRBD2 (6 bases). With 0 bases removed from V and 4 bases from J, the gap between germline ends came to 12 bases. CDR1 is SGHNT, CDR2 YYREEE, per germline (reference sequence). The CDR3 is 15 amino acids. In DNA, the CDR3 is TGTGCCAGCAGCTTGGCCGGAGGGGTGGCAGATACGCAGTATTTT. Translation gives CASSLAGGVADTQYF.

This clone was counted a few times. The genes are TRBV2 and TRBJ2-5; D perhaps matches TRBD2 (6 bases). V was cut by 5 bases and J by 8 bases, with 12 bases left in between. In germline, CDR1 is SNHLY, CDR2 FYNNEI. The CDR3 loop spans 12 amino acids. CDR3 sequence reads: CASSTGDGTQYF. CDR3 in DNA: TGTGCCAGCAGTACGGGGGATGGAACCCAGTACTTC.

The chain couples TRBV4-3 to TRBJ1-4; perhaps TRBD1 as D (6 bases). Trimming shortened V by 5 bases and J by 7 bases, and 17 bases separated the two germline ends. The CDR3 is 15 residues long. Germline CDR1 reads LGHNA; CDR2 reads YSLEER. The CDR3 loop is CASSYSGGAGEKLFF. The CDR3 DNA reads as TGCGCCAGCAGCTACTCCGGGGGGGCGGGTGAAAAACTGTTTTTT.

The chain is built from TRBV7-9 and TRBJ2-5; 7 nucleotides line up with TRBD2. Germline values: CDR1 SEHNR, CDR2 FQNEAQ (reference sequence). V was clipped by 5 bases and J by 4 bases; unmatched bases: 22. This CDR3 comprises 19 residues. CDR3: CASSHFILREASGGETQYF. DNA of the CDR3: TGTGCCAGCAGCCATTTCATCCTTAGGGAGGCCTCGGGGGGAGAGACCCAGTACTTC. Together with reference TRBV7-9 and TRBJ2-5, the CDR3 gives the full variable domain: DTGVSQNPRHKITKRGQNVTFRCDPISEHNRLYWYRQTLGQGPEFLTYFQNEAQLEKSRLLSDRFSAERPKGSFSTLEIQRTEQGDSAMYLCASSHFILREASGGETQYFGPGTRLLVL.

This clone showed up just a few times. The chain combines TRBV6-6 with TRBJ1-3; D remains unclear. Germline V CDR1 and CDR2: MNHNY, SVGAGI (reference sequence). Trimming shortened V by 1 base and J by 0 bases, and 7 bases separated the two germline ends. This CDR3 has 15 residues. The CDR3 reads CASSYFPSSGNTIYF. The CDR3 nucleotides read TGTGCCAGCAGTTACTTCCCCTCCTCTGGAAACACCATATATTTT.

Of note for this clone: At one of its ends the junction is not consistent with the germline gene, which may arise from a read error. V is TRBV4-3 and J is TRBJ1-3; D is ambiguous. Per the germline V gene, CDR1 is LGHNA and CDR2 is YSLEER. The CDR3 totals 16 residues. For the CDR3, the DNA is TGCGCCAGCAGGCAAGATACAACGAACTCTGGAAACACCATATATTTT. Its protein product is CASRQDTTNSGNTIYF.